The 13 T cell receptor beta chains reported below all come from one sample, sequenced in a study of control samples from healthy donors and cancer patients. The table came from immunoSEQ multiplex PCR; TCRdb's copy has only in-frame clones and leaves some out. The sample includes about 120,000 clones, 88% of them seen just once. The sample comprised blood. The receptors were sampled from a man aged 35-49 years in good health.

V usage is TRBV6-5 and J usage is TRBJ1-1, with a possible D match to TRBD1 (5 bases). The CDR3 spans 12 residues. The V gene lost 6 bases and the J gene lost 0 bases, with 5 bases spanning the gap. Germline V CDR1 and CDR2: MNHEY, SVGAGI. The CDR3 nucleotides read TGTGCCAGCAGCAGGGTGAACACTGAAGCTTTCTTT. Protein sequence: CASSRVNTEAFF.

J is TRBJ2-5 and V is TRBV18; D gene ambiguous. The CDR3 loop spans 14 amino acids. V lost 0 bases and J 3 bases, leaving 8 bases between the germline ends. Germline V gene sequence: CDR1 KGHSH, CDR2 LQKENI. For the CDR3, the DNA is TGTGCCAGCTCACCACCGACGGGTGAAGAGACCCAGTACTTC. It specifies CASSPPTGEETQYF.

This chain connects TRBV7-9 to TRBJ1-1, with D possibly matching TRBD1 (5 bases). The V gene lost 0 bases and the J gene lost 7 bases, with 12 bases spanning the gap. From germline, CDR1 is SEHNR and CDR2 FQNEAQ (reference sequence). The CDR3 consists of 14 residues. As DNA, the CDR3 is TGTGCCAGCAGCTTAGCGGTGGGGCCGCGTGAAGCTTTCTTT. It yields the protein CASSLAVGPREAFF.

In DNA form, the CDR3 reads TGCGCCAGCAGCTTGACAGGGGAGAATAACTATGGCTACACCTTC. Protein: CASSLTGENNYGYTF. The genes are TRBV5-1 and TRBJ1-2; 7 positions agree with TRBD1. The J segment lost 1 base and the V segment lost 1 base, leaving 4 bases of the junction unmatched. Looked up from germline, CDR1 is SGHRS and CDR2 is YFSETQ. The CDR3 runs to 15 residues.

The rearrangement links TRBV5-1 to TRBJ2-7; the D is unclear. V lost 5 bases and J 6 bases, leaving 9 bases between the germline ends. The V gene's germline CDR1 is SGHRS and CDR2 YFSETQ. This CDR3 contains 11 residues. Here the CDR3 DNA reads TGCGCCAGCAGTAACGTGGGCGAGCAGTACTTC. Its protein product is CASSNVGEQYF.

This chain joins TRBV24-1 and TRBJ2-3; weak D call: TRBD1 (6 bases). Between the trimmed V and J ends, which lost 9 bases and 8 bases, there was a span of 17 bases. The CDR3 totals 13 residues. Germline V gives CDR1 KGHDR, CDR2 SFDVKD. CDR3 DNA sequence: TGTGCCACCCGGGACACCGGACGGACTACGCAGTATTTT. Its protein product is CATRDTGRTTQYF.

The chain has TRBV5-6 and TRBJ1-2; 7 bases align to TRBD1. Germline trimming cut 2 bases from V and 2 bases from J; bases unmatched to any gene: 3. The CDR3 spans 14 residues. The germline V gene encodes CDR1 SGHDT and CDR2 YYEEEE. The CDR3 sequence: CASSFRDRNYGYTF. The CDR3 coding sequence is TGTGCCAGCAGCTTCCGGGACAGAAACTATGGCTACACCTTC. The whole variable domain, filled in from reference TRBV5-6 and TRBJ1-2, reads DAGVTQSPTHLIKTRGQQVTLRCSPKSGHDTVSWYQQALGQGPQFIFQYYEEEERQRGNFPDRFSGHQFPNYSSELNVNALLLGDSALYLCASSFRDRNYGYTFGSGTRLTVV.

The count of this clone is one. The chain combines TRBV19 with TRBJ2-3; D may be TRBD1 or TRBD2 (5 bases each). From germline, CDR1 is LNHDA and CDR2 SQIVND (reference sequence). CDR3 size: 15 residues. Between the trimmed V and J ends, which lost 8 bases and 1 base, there was a span of 16 bases. CDR3 region: CASPGPGDGTDTQYF. In DNA, the CDR3 is TGTGCCAGTCCGGGGCCCGGGGACGGCACAGATACGCAGTATTTT.

V is TRBV5-1 and J is TRBJ1-6, with 8 nucleotides matching TRBD1. Germline V gene data show CDR1 as SGHRS and CDR2 as YFSETQ. The CDR3 spans 15 residues. V lost 4 bases, J lost 7 bases, and 7 bases stayed unmatched. CDR3 DNA sequence: TGCGCCAGCAGCAGGGGACAGGAGTTCAATTCACCCCTCCACTTT. Its protein is CASSRGQEFNSPLHF. Based on the CDR3 plus reference TRBV5-1 and TRBJ1-6, the full variable domain is KAGVTQTPRYLIKTRGQQVTLSCSPISGHRSVSWYQQTPGQGLQFLFEYFSETQRNKGNFPGRFSGRQFSNSRSEMNVSTLELGDSALYLCASSRGQEFNSPLHFGNGTRLTVT.

V is TRBV4-1 and J is TRBJ1-1, with 10 nucleotides matching TRBD1. CDR1 and CDR2 from the germline V gene are MGHRA and YSYEKL. This CDR3 has 20 residues. V dropped 0 bases and J dropped 1; count of bases not matched to a gene: 14. DNA of the CDR3: TGCGCCAGCAGCCAAGATAAATTAAAGCTTGGACAGGGGGGGAACACTGAAGCTTTCTTT. It yields the protein CASSQDKLKLGQGGNTEAFF.

This chain joins TRBV6-5 and TRBJ1-3, with D hard to call. The germline V and J ends were trimmed by 5 bases and 0 bases, with 11 bases remaining between them. CDR3 length: 15 residues. Per germline, CDR1 MNHEY and CDR2 SVGAGI. CDR3 sequence: CASSHRASSGNTIYF. CDR3 sequence (DNA): TGTGCCAGCAGTCACCGCGCGAGCTCTGGAAACACCATATATTTT.

The chain links TRBV7-9 to TRBJ1-2, with 7 bases identical to TRBD1. The V segment lost 1 base and the J segment 3 bases; nucleotides outside the gene matches: 8. The germline CDR1 and CDR2 sequences are SEHNR and FQNEAQ (reference sequence). This CDR3 has 16 amino acids. CDR3 bases: TGTGCCAGCAGCTTAGTAGGCCACAGGGGCGACTATGGCTACACCTTC. Protein product: CASSLVGHRGDYGYTF.

The J gene is TRBJ2-2, the V gene TRBV5-6; tentatively, D is TRBD1 (6 bases). V lost 2 bases and J lost 3, with 11 bases in between. The CDR3 is 15 residues long. Per germline, CDR1 SGHDT and CDR2 YYEEEE. CDR3 nucleotide sequence: TGTGCCAGCAGCTTTACAGGGAAAGACACCGGGGAGCTGTTTTTT. This sequence encodes CASSFTGKDTGELFF.